A single count supports the clone carrying this T cell receptor beta chain. The RNA, about 0.5 to 1 ug, was put through reverse transcription using random hexamers. TCRdb re-analysed the immunoSEQ multiplex PCR reads in MiXCR, keeping a single row per CDR3 protein. The table includes about 150,000 distinct CDR3 sequences, under 97% detected once. Germline assignment: CDR1 MGHDK and CDR2 SYGVNS. V was trimmed by 2 bases and J by 4 bases, leaving 6 bases between them. This CDR3 contains 14 residues. This record belongs to a study of CD8 T cells in Susac syndrome. The sequence came from a human donor with Susac syndrome. V is TRBV25-1 and J is TRBJ1-6; tentative D call: TRBD1 (6 bases). The sample was CD4+ T cells from PBMCs. CDR3 residues: CASSETGYNSPLHF. DNA for the CDR3: TGTGCCAGCAGTGAAACAGGGTATAATTCACCCCTCCACTTT. Using reference TRBV25-1 and TRBJ1-6 for the parts outside the CDR3, the full variable domain is EADIYQTPRYLVIGTGKKITLECSQTMGHDKMYWYQQDPGMELHLIHYSYGVNSTEKGDLSSESTVSRIRTEHFPLTLESARPSHTSQYLCASSETGYNSPLHFGNGTRLTVT.